This T cell receptor (beta chain) derives from a study of PD-1 blockade in mismatch repair-deficient tumors. Study-wide background: All were previously treated, progressing patients with approximately 12 mismatch repair-deficient cancer types.

The table came from immunoSEQ multiplex PCR; TCRdb's copy has only in-frame clones and leaves some out. This sample has 120,000 or so clones, with around 83% found just once. Study results and caveats: Rapid post-treatment expansion, then contraction, generally preceding radiologic response, marked tumor-resident clones.

All patients were mismatch repair deficient, assessed by either PCR or immunohistochemistry. The TCR-sequenced patients were a few responders to pembrolizumab. The CDR3 runs to 13 residues. V lost 0 bases and J lost 6, with 9 bases in between. From germline, CDR1 is ENHRY and CDR2 SYGVKD. A note on this clone: Antigen unknown.

The sample here was peripheral blood, taken 44 weeks after starting pembrolizumab. The rearrangement joins TRBV10-3 to TRBJ2-7; no clear D. The TCR was taken from an adult with mismatch repair-deficient cancer. The CDR3 protein is CAISESNVFEQYF. CDR3 DNA sequence: TGTGCCATCAGTGAGTCGAATGTTTTCGAGCAGTACTTC.